The rows below give T cell receptor beta chains drawn from one sample of a study of T cell changes during pregnancy in multiple sclerosis. Profiled with immunoSEQ multiplex PCR; TCRdb holds only in-frame clones, not every one. The data contain 60,000 to 65,000 clones, around 93% of them singletons. The input for sequencing was peripheral blood, taken in the first trimester of pregnancy. These receptors all come from a female donor with multiple sclerosis, enrolled in a pregnancy study. CDR3s include the opening cysteine and the closing phenylalanine or tryptophan. Fields, in order: D gene, J gene, clone size, V gene, CDR3 protein, CDR3 DNA. D genes are given only for firm matches. Not all rows give a size; the values are once, few, many and, for expanded clones, a class.

>-|TRBJ2-7|-|TRBV7-9
CASGYDSSYEQYF
TGTGCCAGCGGATACGACAGCTCCTACGAGCAGTACTTC
>-|TRBJ2-7|-|TRBV29-1
CSVEVSAFEQYF
TGCAGCGTTGAGGTATCAGCGTTCGAGCAGTACTTC
>-|TRBJ2-4|once|TRBV23-1
CASRFKDRKNIQYF
TGCGCCAGCAGATTTAAGGACAGAAAAAACATTCAGTACTTC
>TRBD1|TRBJ2-7|-|TRBV2
CASRGQGRTYEQYF
TGTGCCAGCAGGGGACAGGGGCGTACCTACGAGCAGTACTTC
>TRBD2|TRBJ2-7|-|TRBV18
CASSPVGLAYEQYF
TGTGCCAGCTCACCGGTCGGACTAGCGTACGAGCAGTACTTC
>-|TRBJ2-5|-|TRBV5-4
CASRYSGQETQYF
TGTGCCAGCAGATATAGCGGCCAAGAGACCCAGTACTTC
>TRBD2|TRBJ2-1|-|TRBV5-1
CASTPQREVGEQFF
TGCGCCAGCACCCCTCAGCGGGAAGTCGGTGAGCAGTTCTTC
>-|TRBJ2-1|-|TRBV2
CASSSTGSYNEQFF
TGTGCCAGCAGCTCGACGGGATCCTACAATGAGCAGTTCTTC
>-|TRBJ2-7|-|TRBV20-1
CSARRGLEQYF
TGCAGTGCTAGAAGGGGCTTAGAGCAGTACTTC
>-|TRBJ1-1|few|TRBV28
CASSFGQREAFF
TGTGCCAGCAGTTTTGGACAGAGAGAAGCTTTCTTT
>-|TRBJ2-3|once|TRBV5-1
CASSPPRGGTDTQYF
TGCGCCAGCAGCCCTCCCCGGGGAGGCACAGATACGCAGTATTTT
>TRBD2|TRBJ2-1|-|TRBV19
CASSDAGEANEQFF
TGTGCCAGTAGTGATGCGGGAGAAGCCAATGAGCAGTTCTTC
>TRBD1|TRBJ2-7|-|TRBV28
CASSPPGTGGYEQYF
TGTGCCAGCAGTCCGCCCGGGACAGGGGGCTACGAGCAGTACTTC
>TRBD2|TRBJ2-1|-|TRBV9
CASSVVAGEYNEQFF
TGTGCCAGCAGCGTAGTTGCGGGGGAGTACAATGAGCAGTTCTTC
>TRBD2|TRBJ2-1|-|TRBV4-2
CASSQDTSGRSSGSEQFF
TGTGCCAGCAGCCAAGATACGAGCGGGAGATCTTCTGGGTCTGAGCAGTTCTTC
>-|TRBJ1-5|-|TRBV19
CASSIGGHSNQPQHF
TGTGCCAGTAGTATAGGGGGCCATAGCAATCAGCCCCAGCATTTT
>-|TRBJ1-2|-|TRBV4-1
CASSQGPGGSYGYTF
TGCGCCAGCAGCCAAGGGCCCGGGGGGAGTTATGGCTACACCTTC
>-|TRBJ1-5|once|TRBV28
CASSLAGAYNQPQHF
TGTGCCAGCAGTTTGGCAGGGGCCTATAATCAGCCCCAGCATTTT
>-|TRBJ1-1|-|TRBV7-9
CASSLPGDMNAFF
TGTGCCAGCAGCTTACCGGGAGACATGAATGCTTTCTTT
>-|TRBJ2-1|-|TRBV7-9
CASSFSEQFF
TGTGCCAGCAGCTTTAGTGAGCAGTTCTTC
>TRBD2|TRBJ2-5|-|TRBV19
CASSPRWGGVTGETQYF
TGTGCCAGTAGTCCCCGGTGGGGGGGAGTAACGGGGGAGACCCAGTACTTC
>-|TRBJ2-3|-|TRBV5-8
CASSFSRGKPRTDTQYF
TGTGCCAGCAGCTTCTCCAGGGGAAAGCCTCGCACAGATACGCAGTATTTT
>TRBD1|TRBJ1-4|-|TRBV18
CASSPGQGASTYEKLFF
TGTGCCAGCTCTCCTGGACAGGGGGCGTCGACTTATGAAAAACTGTTTTTT
>-|TRBJ1-1|-|TRBV29-1
CSVSKGRVTEAFF
TGCAGCGTTAGCAAGGGGCGAGTCACTGAAGCTTTCTTT
>TRBD2|TRBJ2-1|-|TRBV28
CAGRESGRGNEQFF
TGTGCCGGACGGGAGAGCGGGAGAGGGAATGAGCAGTTCTTC
>-|TRBJ1-5|-|TRBV6-1
CASSEGGWNQPQHF
TGTGCCAGCAGTGAGGGAGGGTGGAATCAGCCCCAGCATTTT
>TRBD2|TRBJ2-2|-|TRBV4-3
CASSQDLAGVGELFF
TGCGCCAGCAGCCAAGACCTAGCGGGAGTCGGGGAGCTGTTTTTT
>-|TRBJ1-3|-|TRBV6-6
CASSYSMARFGNTIYF
TGTGCCAGCAGTTACTCAATGGCCAGATTTGGAAACACCATATATTTT